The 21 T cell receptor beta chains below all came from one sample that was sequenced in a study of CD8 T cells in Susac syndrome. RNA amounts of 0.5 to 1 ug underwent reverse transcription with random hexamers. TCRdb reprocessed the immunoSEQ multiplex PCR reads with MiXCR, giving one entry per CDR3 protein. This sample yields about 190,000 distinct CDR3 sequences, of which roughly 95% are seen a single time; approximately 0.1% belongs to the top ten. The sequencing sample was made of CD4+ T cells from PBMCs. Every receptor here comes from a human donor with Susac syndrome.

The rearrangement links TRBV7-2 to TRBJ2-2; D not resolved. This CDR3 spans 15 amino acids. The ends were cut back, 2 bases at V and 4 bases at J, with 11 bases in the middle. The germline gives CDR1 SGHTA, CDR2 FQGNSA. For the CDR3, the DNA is TGTGCCAGCAGCTTAAATCCGACGGGCACCGGGGAGCTGTTTTTT. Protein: CASSLNPTGTGELFF. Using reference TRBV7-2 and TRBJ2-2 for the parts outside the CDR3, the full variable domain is GAGVSQSPSNKVTEKGKDVELRCDPISGHTALYWYRQSLGQGLEFLIYFQGNSAPDKSGLPSDRFSAERTGGSVSTLTIQRTQQEDSAVYLCASSLNPTGTGELFFGEGSRLTVL.

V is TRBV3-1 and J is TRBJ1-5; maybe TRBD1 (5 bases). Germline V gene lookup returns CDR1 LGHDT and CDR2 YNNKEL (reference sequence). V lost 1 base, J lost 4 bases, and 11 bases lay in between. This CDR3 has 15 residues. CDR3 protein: CASSQGGTINQPQHF. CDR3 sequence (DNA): TGTGCCAGCAGCCAAGGCGGGACCATTAATCAGCCCCAGCATTTT.

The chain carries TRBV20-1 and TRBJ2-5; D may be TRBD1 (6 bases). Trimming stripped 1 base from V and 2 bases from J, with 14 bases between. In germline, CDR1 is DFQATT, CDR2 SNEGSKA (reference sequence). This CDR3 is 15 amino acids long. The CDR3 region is CSARVFRGSQETQYF. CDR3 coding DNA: TGCAGTGCTAGAGTCTTTAGGGGGTCTCAAGAGACCCAGTACTTC.

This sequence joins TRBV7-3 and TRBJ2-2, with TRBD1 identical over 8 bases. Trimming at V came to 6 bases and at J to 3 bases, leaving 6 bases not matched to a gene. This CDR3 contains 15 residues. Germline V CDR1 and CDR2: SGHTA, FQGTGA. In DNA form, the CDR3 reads TGTGCCAGCAGGAAAACAGGGGGAGACACCGGGGAGCTGTTTTTT. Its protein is CASRKTGGDTGELFF.

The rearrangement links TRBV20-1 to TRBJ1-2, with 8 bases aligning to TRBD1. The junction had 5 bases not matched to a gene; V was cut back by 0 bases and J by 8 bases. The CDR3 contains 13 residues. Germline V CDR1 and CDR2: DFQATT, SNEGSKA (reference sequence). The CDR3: CSAREGTGRGYTF. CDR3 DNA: TGCAGTGCTAGAGAGGGGACAGGAAGAGGCTACACCTTC.

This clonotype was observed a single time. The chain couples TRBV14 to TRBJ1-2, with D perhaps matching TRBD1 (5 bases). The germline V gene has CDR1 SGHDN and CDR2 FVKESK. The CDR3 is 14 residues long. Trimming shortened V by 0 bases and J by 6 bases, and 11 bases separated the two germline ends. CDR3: CASSQEGEGDGYTF. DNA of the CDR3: TGTGCCAGCAGCCAAGAGGGGGAAGGGGATGGCTACACCTTC.

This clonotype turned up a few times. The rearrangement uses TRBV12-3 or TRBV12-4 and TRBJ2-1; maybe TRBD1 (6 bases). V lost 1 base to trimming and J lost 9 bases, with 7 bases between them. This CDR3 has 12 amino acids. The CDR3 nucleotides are TGTGCCAGCAGTTTAGTAGGGGGTGAGCAGTTCTTC. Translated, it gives CASSLVGGEQFF.

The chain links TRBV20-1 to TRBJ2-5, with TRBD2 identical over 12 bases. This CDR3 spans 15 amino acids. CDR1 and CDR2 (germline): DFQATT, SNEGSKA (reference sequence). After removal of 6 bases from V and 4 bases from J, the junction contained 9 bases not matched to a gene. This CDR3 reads CSATSGGGRIETQYF. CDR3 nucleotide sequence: TGCAGTGCGACTAGCGGGGGTGGTAGGATAGAGACCCAGTACTTC.

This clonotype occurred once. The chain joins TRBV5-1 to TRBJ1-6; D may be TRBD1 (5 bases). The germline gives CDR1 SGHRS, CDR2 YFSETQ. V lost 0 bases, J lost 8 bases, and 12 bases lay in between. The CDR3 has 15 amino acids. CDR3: CASSLAAGRDSPLHF. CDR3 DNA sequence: TGCGCCAGCAGCTTGGCGGCAGGGAGAGATTCACCCCTCCACTTT. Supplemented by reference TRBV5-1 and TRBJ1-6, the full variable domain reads KAGVTQTPRYLIKTRGQQVTLSCSPISGHRSVSWYQQTPGQGLQFLFEYFSETQRNKGNFPGRFSGRQFSNSRSEMNVSTLELGDSALYLCASSLAAGRDSPLHFGNGTRLTVT.

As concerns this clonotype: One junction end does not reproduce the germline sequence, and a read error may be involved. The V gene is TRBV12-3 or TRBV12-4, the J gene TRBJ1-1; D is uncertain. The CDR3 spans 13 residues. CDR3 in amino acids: CASRPERSHEVFF. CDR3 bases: TGTGCCAGCAGACCGGAGCGCTCCCATGAAGTTTTCTTT.

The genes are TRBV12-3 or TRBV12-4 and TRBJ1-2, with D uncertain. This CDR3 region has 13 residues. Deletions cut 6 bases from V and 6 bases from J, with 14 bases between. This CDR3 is CASRETGSNGYTF. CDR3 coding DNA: TGTGCCAGCAGGGAAACTGGAAGCAATGGCTACACCTTC.

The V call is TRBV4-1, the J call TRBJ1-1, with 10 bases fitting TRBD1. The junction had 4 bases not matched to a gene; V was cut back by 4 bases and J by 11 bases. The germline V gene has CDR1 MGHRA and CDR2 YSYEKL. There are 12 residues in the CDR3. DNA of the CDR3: TGCGCCAGCAGCCGACAGGGACAGGGGGCTTTCTTT. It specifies CASSRQGQGAFF.

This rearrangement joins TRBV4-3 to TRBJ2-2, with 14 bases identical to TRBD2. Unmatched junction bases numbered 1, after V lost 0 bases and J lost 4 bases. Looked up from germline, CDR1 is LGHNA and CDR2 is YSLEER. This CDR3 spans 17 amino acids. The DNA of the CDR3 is TGCGCCAGCAGCCAAGATGGGACTAGCGGGAGCACCGGGGAGCTGTTTTTT. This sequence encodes CASSQDGTSGSTGELFF.

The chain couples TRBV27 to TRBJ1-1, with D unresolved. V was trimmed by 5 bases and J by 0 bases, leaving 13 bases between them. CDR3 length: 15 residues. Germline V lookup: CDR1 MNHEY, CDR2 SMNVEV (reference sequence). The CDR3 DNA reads TGTGCCAGCAGTCAAAACGGACGGGTGAACACTGAAGCTTTCTTT. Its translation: CASSQNGRVNTEAFF.

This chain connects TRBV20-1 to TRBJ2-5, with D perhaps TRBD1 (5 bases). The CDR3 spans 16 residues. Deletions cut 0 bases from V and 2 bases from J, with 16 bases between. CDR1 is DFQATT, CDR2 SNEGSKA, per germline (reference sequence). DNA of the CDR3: TGCAGTGCTAGAGATCTTGACAGAGTGCTACAAGAGACCCAGTACTTC. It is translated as CSARDLDRVLQETQYF.

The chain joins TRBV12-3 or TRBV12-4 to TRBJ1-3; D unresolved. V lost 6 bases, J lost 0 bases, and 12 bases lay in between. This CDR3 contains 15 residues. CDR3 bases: TGTGCCAGCAGCAGCGGACGTAACTCTGGAAACACCATATATTTT. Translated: CASSSGRNSGNTIYF.

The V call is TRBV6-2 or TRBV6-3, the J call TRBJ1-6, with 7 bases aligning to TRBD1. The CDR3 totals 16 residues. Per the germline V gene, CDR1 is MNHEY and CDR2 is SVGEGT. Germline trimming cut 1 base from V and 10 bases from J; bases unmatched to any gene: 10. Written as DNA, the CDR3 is TGTGCCAGCAGTTACTTTAGGGGGCGAGAGGACTCACCCCTCCACTTT. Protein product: CASSYFRGREDSPLHF.

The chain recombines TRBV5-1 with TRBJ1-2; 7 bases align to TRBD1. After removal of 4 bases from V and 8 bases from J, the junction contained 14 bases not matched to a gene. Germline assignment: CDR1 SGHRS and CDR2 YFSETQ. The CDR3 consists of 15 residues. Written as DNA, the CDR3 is TGCGCCAGCAGCCCCCTCGGACAGGCGGAAGGCGGCTACACCTTC. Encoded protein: CASSPLGQAEGGYTF.

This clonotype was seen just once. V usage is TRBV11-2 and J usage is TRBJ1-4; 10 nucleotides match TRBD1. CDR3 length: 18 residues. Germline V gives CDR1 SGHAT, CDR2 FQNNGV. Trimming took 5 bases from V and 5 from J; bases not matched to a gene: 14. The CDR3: CASSDLRDRGAENEKLFF. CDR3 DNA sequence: TGTGCCAGCAGCGACCTTAGGGACAGGGGAGCCGAAAATGAAAAACTGTTTTTT.

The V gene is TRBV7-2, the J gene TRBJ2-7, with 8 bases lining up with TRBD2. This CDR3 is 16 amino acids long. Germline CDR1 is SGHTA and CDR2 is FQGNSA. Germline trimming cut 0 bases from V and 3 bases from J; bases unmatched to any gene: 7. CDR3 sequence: CASSLAAAGALYEQYF. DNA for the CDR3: TGTGCCAGCAGCTTAGCGGCAGCGGGGGCCCTCTACGAGCAGTACTTC.

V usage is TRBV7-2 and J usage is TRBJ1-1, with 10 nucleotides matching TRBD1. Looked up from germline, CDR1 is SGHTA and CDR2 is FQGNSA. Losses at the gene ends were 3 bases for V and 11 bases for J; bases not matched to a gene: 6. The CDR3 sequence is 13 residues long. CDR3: CASSFGTGAEAFF. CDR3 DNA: TGTGCCAGCAGCTTCGGGACAGGGGCAGAGGCTTTCTTT.